Described below is a single T cell receptor (beta chain) sequence and its context. The clone's antigen remains unknown. Qualities for individual bases were not recorded, and no much larger clone is one base off. The cohort was made up of approximately 700 healthy bone marrow donors. All cohort members were sampled while nominally healthy, although unrecorded immune exposures were likely present. The donor tested CMV seropositive and was one of the 289 seropositive cohort members. A peripheral blood sample was collected from each donor, and TCR beta sequencing was performed on peripheral blood mononuclear cells. Genomic DNA was extracted from the blood cell samples with the Qiagen DNeasy Blood Extraction Kit. Libraries came from the immunoSEQ multiplex PCR assay. A mixture of 60 forward primers for TCR Vbeta segments and 13 reverse primers for TCR Jbeta segments was used in the multiplex PCR. Amplification of the CDR3 region of rearranged TCR beta genes was performed with a multiplex PCR assay on genomic DNA. The amplified TCR beta libraries were sequenced on the Illumina HiSeq System as 87-base-pair reads. The study's processing was this. Across the 500 to 700 repertoires, a later analysis counted around 80 million unique TCR beta chains, 9 million to 14 million of which were shared by at least two donors. Raw reads were error-corrected and collapsed into unique sequences by a nearest-neighbor algorithm in which closely related sequences were merged to remove PCR and sequencing errors. V, D and J gene segments were assigned by aligning CDR3 sequences to IMGT reference sequences. For a sequence to be retained, a match of at least six nucleotides was required to both a V gene segment and a J gene segment. A rearrangement counted as productive if the CDR3 had no stop codons and remained in frame with V and J, and every other rearrangement counted as non-productive. CDR3 was defined according to IMGT convention as the region running from the second conserved V-encoded cysteine to the conserved J-encoded phenylalanine. The earlier analysis of some 550 of the donors excluded any sequence lacking an unambiguous match to a single V gene segment. An earlier analysis of a few hundred of the donors called V segments functional above 56.7% productive rearrangements and segregating when the between-donor standard deviation exceeded 5%. A statistical classification framework was built to diagnose cytomegalovirus status from the catalog of TCR beta chain sequences. In a later analysis, TCR nucleotide sequences were compared against IMGT/GENE-DB human TR gene sequences so that V and J genes could be assigned. The TCRdist pipeline was used in a later analysis to assign CDR3 sequences and most-parsimonious VDJ recombination scenarios. In a later analysis, each TCR beta chain was defined by its CDR3 amino acid sequence together with its V-gene family, and reads lacking a unique V-gene family were excluded. A later analysis removed 500 to 600 highly shared, low-generation-probability nucleotide sequences to deal with suspected cross-contamination and a sequencing artifact. In a later analysis, a clonal expansion index for each public chain was calculated from normalized within-repertoire ranks of inferred template counts. A later analysis computed generation probabilities with a VDJ recombination model fitted to out-of-frame rearrangements, and checked the results against IGoR. In a later analysis, TCR-TCR, TCR-HLA and TCR-CMV co-occurrence was scored with hypergeometric tests, and a repertoire-size bias correction was applied to TCR pairs. To estimate false discovery rates, a later analysis permuted the HLA or CMV assignments 20 times. In a later analysis, co-occurring TCRs were grouped using DBSCAN, with TCRdist sequence similarity added in when clustering inside HLA-allele-positive subsets. Repertoires with fewer than 30,000 or more than 120,000 public chains, plus five repertoires with anomalous nucleotide sharing, were excluded from co-occurrence clustering. The source is immuneACCESS, and TCRdb retained only in-frame sequences with V and J called. Part of the clones is not carried over; for the studies checked, unresolved V genes explain less than half of this, and the remainder is unexplained. The V and J calls and clone size come from that table; D and trimming were worked out from the DNA. This sample gives roughly 100,000 clones in total; roughly three quarters of them show up just once. The leading ten clones occupy 8.5% to 10% of the sample.

This specimen belongs to a study of cytomegalovirus exposure and HLA in healthy donors (dated by TCRdb to the late 2010s). Context from the whole study: An earlier analysis of several hundred of the donors reported 276 Gb of sequence data and 117 million unique TCR beta sequences obtained from 150 million to 200 million T cells. Approximately 300 gigabases of sequencing data and approximately 91 million unique TCR sequences made up an early release that covered 500 to 650 HLA-typed donors. Of the roughly 400 genotyped donors, 75% to 85% were placed in the genetic ancestry cluster associated with self-reported Caucasian donors. The study aimed to test whether signatures of past pathogen exposure could be identified by cataloging public T cell receptors. Using immunosequencing, the study profiled T cell repertoires from about 610 subjects and related those repertoires to cytomegalovirus serostatus. Along with the approximately 600-subject first cohort, a separate validation cohort of over 90 different subjects was used. The study combined high-throughput TCR immunosequencing, statistical association of individual TCRs with disease status, and machine learning to predict cytomegalovirus infection status. In a later analysis, previously published TCR beta repertoires from some 640 donors were re-analyzed and high-resolution HLA genotyping was added so that TCR occurrence patterns could be studied. Rather than using new phenotypic data, the later analysis identified candidate immune exposures from TCR beta sequences and from how often those sequences occurred across donors. To decide whether each TCR beta V gene segment behaved as functional or pseudogenic, an earlier analysis of some 540 of the donors relied on high-throughput TCR beta sequencing. Donor age, sex, ethnicity and CMV serostatus were collected together with the repertoire data. A later genetic analysis took genome-wide SNP genotypes for about 55% of the 666 donors and used that subset as a discovery cohort. Every discovery cohort repertoire had been produced on one sequencing platform. HLA typing covered class I and class II loci at four-digit resolution. The number of typed donors differed by locus: roughly 620-630 for A, B, C, DRB1 and DQB1; approximately 520 for DQA1; 606 for DPA1; and around 470 for DPB1. Because of strong linkage in the cohort, roughly five DR-DQ haplotypes were treated as single units for association and clustering. On average, roughly 240,000 unique TCR beta nucleotide sequences were sequenced per donor among fewer than 500 genotyped donors of the cohort, with 15% to 20% of those sequences being non-productive.

Trimming removed 9 bases from V and 2 bases from J; the gene matches leave 6 bases unexplained. The cysteine opens and the phenylalanine closes a CDR3 of 13 amino acids. This entry keeps only the CDR3 DNA: 39 bases, framed from base 1. For CDR1 and CDR2, the germline V gene lists KGHSH and LQKENI. Findings and caveats that apply to the study as a whole: Assigning TCR associations to individual alleles was difficult when HLA alleles, especially DR and DQ, strongly co-occurred. A total of roughly 160 TCR beta chains were listed by the study as associated with cytomegalovirus. V-gene and J-gene trimming of TCR beta chains was associated with a missense DCLRE1C variant in a later genetic analysis, and the association was replicated in an independent cohort. According to the authors, the approach could potentially be generalized to other disease states and immunological phenotypes. According to a later analysis, TCR association rates differed among HLA loci, with DRB1 alleles showing the most associated TCRs and HLA-C alleles showing the fewest. In a later analysis, 16,951 TCR beta sequences were associated with specific HLA alleles at a false discovery rate of 0.05. Correlated functional status among segregating V segments might be attributable to linkage disequilibrium, but an unknown experimental factor could not be ruled out. A group of highly shared sequence variants was considered likely to be a technical artifact of the sequencing pipeline. The classifier was reported to diagnose cytomegalovirus status with high specificity and sensitivity in both the original and validation cohorts. Three of the identified cytomegalovirus-associated TCR beta chains were confirmed in vitro to be specific for cytomegalovirus antigens. Only TCR beta chains were sequenced in this cohort, and the absence of alpha or paired-chain data limited detectable features. Sequencing depth was assumed to be roughly uniform across donors in the presence/absence analyses, though that assumption may not hold. Immune exposure information for the cohort was limited to CMV serostatus. A later analysis reported that several top co-occurrence clusters appeared linked to parvovirus B19, influenza, CMV and Epstein-Barr virus. Because some donors lacked HLA typing at each locus, the association tests relied only on the typed subset. The earlier analysis of approximately 590 of the donors excluded fewer than 20 rarely observed V segments, including chromosome 9 orphons, because counts were too low. The 87-base-pair reads could not distinguish some IMGT-functional V segments, including TRBV6-2 and TRBV6-3, so those segments were excluded. A further reported finding was that TCR beta sequences accurately predicted the HLA-A and HLA-B alleles for most subjects in the first cohort. While some public TCRs were present in many individuals, most TCR sequences turned up only very rarely across donors. In a later analysis, HLA-associated TCR beta chains showed more clonal expansion and lower generation probabilities than non-associated chains that were equally common. Compared with the approximately 670-donor mean, donors in an Asian-associated ancestry cluster had fewer N-insertions in productive TCRs, according to a later genetic analysis. In an earlier analysis of under 600 of the donors, most TCR beta V segments were observed in productive rearrangements about 87% or about 30% of the time, broadly matching IMGT annotations. Most CMV-associated TCR beta chains appeared to be HLA-restricted in a later analysis, and the HLA associations seemed to be driven largely by CMV exposure.

The sequenced sample was PBMCs. This clonotype originated in a male donor in good health and CMV-seropositive. This chain joins TRBV18 to TRBJ1-1; 7 nucleotides in the junction match TRBD1. The CDR3 protein: CASREGANTEAFF. The DNA sequence follows: TGTGCCAGTCGTGAGGGGGCTAACACTGAAGCTTTCTTT.